The following is a T cell receptor (beta chain) sequence with its context. Those enrolled in Seattle joined during active infection and were followed longitudinally afterward. This record comes from a study of blood T cell repertoires in COVID-19. Study context: Samples of COVID-19 (acute and convalescent) were obtained from the United States, Italy and Spain. T cells, B-cell-depleted T cells, or PBMCs provided the cDNA or gDNA that served as material.

The germline gives CDR1 MNHEY, CDR2 SVGEGT. The CDR3 loop spans 18 amino acids. The J segment lost 0 bases and the V segment lost 6 bases, leaving 7 bases of the junction unmatched. Original methodology: For nucleated cells, counts were estimated from reference gene primer amplification. Method: immunoSEQ multiplex PCR; TCRdb's copy keeps in-frame clones and lacks some. D and trimming were read from the DNA, whereas the V and J calls and clone size are those reported in that table. Altogether some 150,000 clones are present, roughly 77% being singletons, with the ten largest covering approximately 5%.

The origin of this receptor is a woman aged 65 to 85 with COVID-19, enrolled during active disease. The material sequenced was peripheral blood. J is TRBJ2-2 and V is TRBV6-2 or TRBV6-3; 13 bases line up with TRBD2. CDR3 loop: CASSRTGTSGANTGELFF. The CDR3 bases are TGTGCCAGCAGCCGAACCGGGACTAGCGGGGCGAACACCGGGGAGCTGTTTTTT.